This TCR beta chain was documented in a study of tumor-infiltrating lymphocytes in primary liver carcinoma (TCRdb year 2017). With respect to the entire study: The five patients, three men and two women aged 30 to 69 years, had hepatocellular carcinoma (four) or combined HCC and intrahepatic cholangiocarcinoma (one). The tumors of the five patients were staged as T1-T3 N0M0, with maximum diameters ranging from roughly 4 to 11 cm. Each sample produced roughly 3.5 to 8 million productive TCRbeta reads, and read depth showed no significant difference between tissue types. The study combined TCRbeta repertoire sequencing, expression microarrays and whole-exome sequencing across five regions of each liver tumor, with adjacent normal tissue and blood. A total of 35 or so specimens from 5 patients went through TCRbeta repertoire sequencing, namely 25 tumor regions, 5 adjacent noncancerous liver tissues and 5 peripheral blood samples. The 25 to 30 tumor region samples were profiled with Agilent mRNA microarrays so that TCRbeta repertoire diversity could be related to the local molecular phenotype. Repertoires from technical replicates were highly reproducible, with mean shared-clone rates roughly 0.9 and correlation coefficients above 0.95.

From the cysteine through the phenylalanine, the CDR3 covers 15 amino acids. The only DNA kept is the CDR3, 45 bases in frame from the first base. CDR1 and CDR2, looked up from the germline V gene, are SGHAT and FQNNGV. Trimming removed 4 bases from V and 7 bases from J, leaving 14 bases between the germline ends. Without any cell sorting, total RNA and DNA were co-extracted from around 18-30 mg of bulk tissue using the AllPrep DNA/RNA mini kit. Between late 2015 and early 2016, five patients in China with histopathologically diagnosed primary liver carcinoma had their tumors surgically resected. Patients had chronic HBV infection and were treatment-naive at sampling. Five spatially separated regions were sampled from each tumor: the superior, inferior, left-lateral and right-lateral poles, plus the tumor centre. Histology showed that every tumor sample contained more than 80% viable tumor cells. Fresh tumor and adjacent tissue pieces were bisected; one half was stored in RNAlater at -80°C, the other sent for histology.

Using a constant-region primer and ProtoScript II reverse transcriptase, TCRbeta-specific cDNA was reverse-transcribed from roughly 500 ng total RNA. TCRbeta libraries were built with three nested multiplex PCR rounds, a slightly modified ARM-PCR procedure. Multiplex TRBV1-TRBV30 forward primers and a Cbeta reverse primer were used in the first two PCR rounds, each of which was run for 10 cycles. A final 25-cycle PCR with Deep VentR polymerase added sample barcodes and Illumina adapters. Before sequencing, amplicons of 200-500 bp were gel-purified using a QIAquick gel extraction kit. An Illumina HiSeq 2500 was used to sequence the TCRbeta amplicons with 250-bp paired-end reads. Concerning the study's data processing: Reads were quality-trimmed with Trimmomatic v0.33, and paired reads were merged with FLASH v1.2.11 to recover full CDR3 sequences. V, D and J germline segments were assigned to the rearranged TCRbeta sequences using MiGEC v1.2.1b. Clonotype statistics, along with Shannon-Wiener diversity indices, were calculated using VDJtools v1.0.0. Except for diversity analysis, only the 250 most abundant clonotypes of each sample were used in subsequent analyses to reduce sampling bias. TCRdb handled the public reads itself, with Q25 trimming in fastp and clone calling in MiXCR, and kept productive beta chains. Each entry is one CDR3 protein sequence, shown with its most common DNA and genes. For this entry, the V and J calls and clone size follow TCRdb and not the study's own pipeline. A total of some 30,000 distinct CDR3 sequences appear in this sample, 71% of them only once. The ten most abundant clones make up under 35% of the sample.

The research as a whole found: The study included only a handful of patients, and the authors note findings should be validated in a larger study. Repertoire overlap was found to be higher between tumor regions (mean about 35%) than between tumor-adjacent (roughly 17%) or tumor-blood (around 15%) pairs, consistent with antigen-driven expansion. Only the TCR beta chain was sequenced, which likely underestimates true repertoire diversity because unpaired alpha chains were not captured. Comparison of CD4+ and CD8+ T cell repertoires was precluded by the use of bulk unsorted samples. Only about 7-25% of top clones were found in all five regions of a tumor, suggesting spatial heterogeneity of tumor-infiltrating T cells. A significantly larger repertoire fraction was made up by the top 250 clones in tumors than in blood (p = 0.039).

In this sample, this clonotype turned up many times. What this receptor recognizes is not known. It has no much larger one-base neighbor in the sample; base qualities were not kept. Source material: liver tumor tissue from sampling region 3. The cell subset or site label of this sample denotes: tumor region T3, left-lateral pole. The origin of this receptor is a woman in her twenties or thirties with primary liver carcinoma and hepatitis B virus infection. The sequence joins TRBV11-2 to TRBJ1-6, and the D gene may be TRBD1, 5 bases matching. The DNA reads as follows: TGTGCCAGCAGCTCAGAAACAGGAGGCAATTCACCCCTCCACTTT. Translated, this gives CASSSETGGNSPLHF.